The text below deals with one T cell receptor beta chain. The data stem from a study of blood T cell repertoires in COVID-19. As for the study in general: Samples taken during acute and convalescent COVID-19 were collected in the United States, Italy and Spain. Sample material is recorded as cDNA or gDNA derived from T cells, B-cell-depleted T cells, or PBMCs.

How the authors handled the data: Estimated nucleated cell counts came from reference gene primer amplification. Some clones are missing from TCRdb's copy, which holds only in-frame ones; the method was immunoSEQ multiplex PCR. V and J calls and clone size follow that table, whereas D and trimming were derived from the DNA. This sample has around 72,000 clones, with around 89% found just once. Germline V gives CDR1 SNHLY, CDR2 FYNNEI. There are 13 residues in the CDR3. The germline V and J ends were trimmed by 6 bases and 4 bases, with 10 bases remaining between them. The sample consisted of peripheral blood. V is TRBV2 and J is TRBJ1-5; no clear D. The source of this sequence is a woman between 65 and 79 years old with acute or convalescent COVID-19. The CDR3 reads CASREVGNQPQHF. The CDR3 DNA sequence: TGTGCCAGCAGGGAGGTTGGAAATCAGCCCCAGCATTTT. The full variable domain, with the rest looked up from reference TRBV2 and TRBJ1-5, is EPEVTQTPSHQVTQMGQEVILRCVPISNHLYFYWYRQILGQKVEFLVSFYNNEISEKSEIFDDQFSVERPDGSNFTLKIRSTKLEDSAMYFCASREVGNQPQHFGDGTRLSIL.